The 3 T cell receptor beta chains reported below all come from one sample, sequenced in a study of blood T cell repertoires in COVID-19. Sequencing was performed with immunoSEQ multiplex PCR; in TCRdb, only in-frame clones are kept and a portion is missing. The sample has some 140,000 clones, more than 70% seen once. Sequencing was done on a sample of PBMCs or T cells enriched from blood (not recorded which). The origin of the receptors is a man aged 35-49 years with acute COVID-19.

The chain links TRBV5-4 to TRBJ1-2; tentatively, D is TRBD1 (5 bases). Germline CDR1 reads SGHNT; CDR2 reads YYREEE (reference sequence). This CDR3 contains 15 residues. The V and J ends lost 0 bases and 5 bases respectively, with 14 bases between them. CDR3 in DNA: TGTGCCAGCAGCTTGGGAGGTTACGGGGGATATGGCTACACCTTC. This encodes CASSLGGYGGYGYTF.

V is TRBV28 and J is TRBJ1-6, with D perhaps matching TRBD1 (6 bases). The V end lost 8 bases, the J end lost 9 bases, and 20 bases lay between the germline ends. The CDR3 consists of 15 residues. In germline, CDR1 is MDHEN, CDR2 SYDVKM. This chain's CDR3 is CASQTRGGDGSPLHF. CDR3 DNA sequence: TGTGCCAGCCAAACGCGAGGGGGTGATGGTTCACCCCTCCACTTT.

This chain joins TRBV28 and TRBJ1-2; unclear D gene. The CDR3 consists of 13 residues. V shed 3 bases and J shed 4 bases, with 9 bases lying between them. Germline CDR1 reads MDHEN; CDR2 reads SYDVKM. The CDR3 DNA follows: TGTGCCAGCAGTTTCTCAACAGCCTATGGCTACACCTTC. It translates to CASSFSTAYGYTF.